This TCR beta chain was observed in a study of CD8 T cells in Susac syndrome. Random hexamers were used to reverse transcribe about 0.5 to 1 ug of RNA. By means of immunoSEQ multiplex PCR, TCR beta CDR3 spanning 54 Vbeta and 13 Jbeta underwent amplification. TCRdb fed the immunoSEQ multiplex PCR reads into MiXCR, producing one record per CDR3 protein. The sample has 150,000 to 200,000 distinct CDR3 sequences, approximately 90% seen once. CDR1 and CDR2 (germline): LGHDT, YNNKEL (reference sequence). The length of the CDR3 is 13 residues. The V and J ends lost 5 bases and 4 bases respectively, with 11 bases between them. CD8+ and CD4+ blood T cells underwent TCR beta sequencing. As controls, healthy donors matched for age and sex were used. TEMRA cells were FACS-enriched and CD8+ and CD4+ T cells negatively isolated.

The genes are TRBV3-1 and TRBJ2-5; D remains unclear. The sequencing input was CD4+ T cells from PBMCs. The receptor comes from a human donor in good health. The CDR3 protein is CASSTTWRETQYF. The CDR3 nucleotides are TGTGCCAGCAGCACCACCTGGAGAGAGACCCAGTACTTC.